What follows are 5 T cell receptor beta chains derived from one specimen sequenced in a study of CD8 T cells in ankylosing spondylitis. Regarding the study as a whole: Several highly homologous variants made up a TCR beta motif, and this motif appeared characteristic of ankylosing spondylitis blood.

One entry per CDR3 protein results from TCRdb running MiXCR on the 5' RACE reads. The sample holds 250,000 to 350,000 distinct CDR3 sequences, 7.5% to 9% seen once. No antigen is known for these receptors. The material sequenced was blood, either unsorted or a sorted T cell fraction (not recorded which). These receptors originate from a male donor with ankylosing spondylitis.

This clonotype has just a few counts. This chain connects TRBV5-1 to TRBJ2-5; 10 bases are a match to TRBD2. Germline loops: CDR1 SGHRS, CDR2 YFSETQ. J lost 5 bases, V lost 4 bases, and 14 bases had no gene match. This CDR3 region has 17 residues. The chain's CDR3 is CASSMGKGLAEGETQYF. CDR3 DNA: TGCGCCAGCAGCATGGGGAAAGGACTAGCGGAGGGGGAGACCCAGTACTTC.

The chain carries TRBV12-3 or TRBV12-4 and TRBJ2-6; TRBD2 matches 7 bases. The J segment lost 2 bases and the V segment lost 10 bases, leaving 14 bases of the junction unmatched. The CDR3 length is 17 residues. The CDR3 nucleotides are TGTGCCACCCCTGACTCAGCGGGACTCCCTGGGGCCAACGTCCTGACTTTC. As protein: CATPDSAGLPGANVLTF.

Ten or more counts support this clonotype. The chain joins TRBV29-1 to TRBJ2-5; a weak D match, TRBD2 (6 bases). Germline V CDR1 and CDR2: SQVTM, ANQGSEA. The CDR3 totals 13 residues. Trimming took off 0 bases at V and 4 bases at J, with 9 bases between the two ends. CDR3 region: CSVEDGGRETQYF. CDR3 coding DNA: TGCAGCGTTGAAGATGGAGGGAGAGAGACCCAGTACTTC.

This clonotype was counted ten times or more. The rearrangement uses TRBV5-1 and TRBJ2-7, with 11 bases identical to TRBD1. From germline, CDR1 is SGHRS and CDR2 YFSETQ. The length of the CDR3 is 20 residues. After removal of 1 base from V and 1 base from J, the junction contained 16 bases not matched to a gene. The CDR3 coding sequence is TGCGCCAGCAGCTTGCGGAACTCCGGGACAGGGGGTGCGGCGTCCTACGAGCAGTACTTC. It specifies CASSLRNSGTGGAASYEQYF.

The chain combines TRBV9 with TRBJ2-5; D gene uncertain. V shed 0 bases and J shed 5 bases, with 2 bases lying between them. There are 11 residues in the CDR3. Germline CDR1 is SGDLS and CDR2 is YYNGEE. The CDR3 nucleotides are TGTGCCAGCAGCGTAGAGGAGACCCAGTACTTC. This translates into CASSVEETQYF.